The entry below describes one T cell receptor beta chain. The sample carries other DNA sequences with the same CDR3. The data stem from a study of shared clonotypes between healthy human individuals. Some clones are missing from TCRdb's copy, which holds only in-frame ones; the method was immunoSEQ multiplex PCR. This table holds about 1.1 million clones, approximately 80% found once. Sequenced: memory CD4+ T cells from PBMCs. Subset specified: CD45RA-negative fraction. This receptor was obtained from a young man in good health. Some clones in this sample may be carry-over from other donors' samples.

DNA of the CDR3: TGTGCCAGCTCACTCCGGACCGGCTCTGGGGCCAACGTCCTGACTTTC. This gives the protein CASSLRTGSGANVLTF. The V and J genes are TRBV18 and TRBJ2-6; no reliable D call. V was cut by 4 bases and J by 0 bases, with 10 bases left in between. Germline-derived CDR1 and CDR2 are KGHSH and LQKENI. The CDR3 totals 16 residues.